The present T cell receptor (beta chain) was sequenced within a study of blood T cell repertoires in COVID-19. The V and J ends lost 5 bases and 6 bases respectively, with 25 bases between them. The CDR3 runs to 17 residues. Germline V gene sequence: CDR1 SEHNR, CDR2 FQNEAQ (reference sequence). TCRdb keeps only in-frame clones here, not all; method: immunoSEQ multiplex PCR. This table holds roughly 500,000 clones, approximately 92% found once. The sample was peripheral blood. The TCR was taken from a man younger than 35 with COVID-19, enrolled during active disease. This chain connects TRBV7-9 to TRBJ1-2; D call uncertain. For the CDR3, the DNA is TGTGCCAGCAGCCTGTCCGGCGGACCGGGAGTTAAAGATGGCTACACCTTC. It is translated as CASSLSGGPGVKDGYTF.